A selection of T cell receptor beta chains follows, all from one sample in a study of cytomegalovirus exposure and HLA in healthy donors. Some clones are missing from TCRdb's copy, which holds only in-frame ones; the method was immunoSEQ multiplex PCR. The sample records about 110,000 clones, around 85% being singletons. Source material: PBMCs. These receptor sequences come from a woman younger than 30 in good health and CMV-seronegative. Both conserved end residues are part of each CDR3. A D gene is named only where the DNA matches it firmly. A row's size may be missing; if present it is once, few, many or a size class.

clone_size j_call d_call v_call cdr3_aa cdr3_nt
once TRBJ2-6 . TRBV2 CASSPTVSGANVLTF TGTGCCAGCAGTCCTACAGTATCTGGGGCCAACGTCCTGACTTTC
few TRBJ1-2 . TRBV7-2 CASRRGPGNYGYTF TGTGCCAGCAGAAGAGGGCCGGGGAACTATGGCTACACCTTC
once TRBJ2-2 TRBD2 TRBV6-6 CASSSTGLAGAGELFF TGTGCCAGCAGCTCCACTGGACTAGCGGGGGCCGGGGAGCTGTTTTTT
. TRBJ1-4 . TRBV6-6 CASRKPGGGEKLFF TGTGCCAGCAGAAAACCTGGAGGAGGGGAAAAACTGTTTTTT
few TRBJ1-2 TRBD1 TRBV30 CAWSVLTGSGYTF TGTGCCTGGAGTGTACTGACAGGGAGCGGCTACACCTTC
once TRBJ1-5 . TRBV27 CASSPGVSRAQHF TGTGCCAGCAGTCCAGGGGTGTCTCGGGCCCAGCATTTT
. TRBJ1-1 . TRBV19 CATSQTGNTEAFF TGTGCCACCTCACAAACGGGGAACACTGAAGCTTTCTTT
. TRBJ2-5 . TRBV29-1 CSVQGSEDQETQYF TGCAGCGTACAGGGATCGGAGGATCAAGAGACCCAGTACTTC
. TRBJ2-7 . TRBV29-1 CSVELFGSEQYF TGCAGCGTTGAACTTTTCGGGTCCGAGCAGTACTTC
. TRBJ2-2 . TRBV7-9 CASSPDSFDAGELFF TGTGCCAGCAGCCCGGACAGCTTCGACGCCGGGGAGCTGTTTTTT
once TRBJ2-5 TRBD1 TRBV12-5 CASGQDRGETQYF TGTGCTAGTGGTCAAGACAGGGGGGAGACCCAGTACTTC
. TRBJ1-2 TRBD1 TRBV18 CASSPLGQGSDYTF TGTGCCAGCTCACCACTCGGACAGGGTTCGGACTACACCTTC
. TRBJ1-2 TRBD1 TRBV4-1 CASSSDRGSYGYTF TGCGCCAGCAGCTCTGACAGGGGAAGCTATGGCTACACCTTC
. TRBJ2-1 TRBD2 TRBV5-4 CASSHLAGVPYNEQFF TGTGCCAGCAGCCATCTAGCGGGGGTCCCCTACAATGAGCAGTTCTTC
. TRBJ1-2 . TRBV6-6 CASSPLQGANYGYTF TGTGCCAGCAGCCCCCTGCAGGGCGCTAACTATGGCTACACCTTC
. TRBJ2-3 . TRBV4-1 CASSQGGEDTQYF TGCGCCAGCAGCCAAGGCGGGGAAGATACGCAGTATTTT
. TRBJ1-4 . TRBV18 CASSPPNSINEKLFF TGTGCCAGCTCACCACCGAACAGCATTAATGAAAAACTGTTTTTT
few TRBJ1-5 . TRBV28 CASSPPRGPQHF TGTGCCAGCAGTCCTCCCAGGGGCCCCCAGCATTTT
. TRBJ1-3 . TRBV5-1 CASSTGQISGNTIYF TGCGCCAGCAGCACAGGACAGATCTCTGGAAACACCATATATTTT
. TRBJ2-2 . TRBV30 CAWIAGTNTGELFF TGTGCCTGGATTGCGGGGACCAACACCGGGGAGCTGTTTTTT
. TRBJ2-5 . TRBV30 CAWGGDNFRRETQYF TGTGCCTGGGGTGGGGACAACTTTAGGAGGGAGACCCAGTACTTC
. TRBJ2-3 . TRBV4-1 CASSLSGETDTQYF TGCGCCAGCAGCCTATCCGGGGAGACAGATACGCAGTATTTT
few TRBJ1-5 TRBD1 TRBV19 CARPDRALNQPQHF TGTGCCAGACCCGACAGGGCCCTCAATCAGCCCCAGCATTTT
. TRBJ2-3 . TRBV27 CASSPVALSTDTQYF TGTGCCAGCTCCCCGGTTGCCCTTAGCACAGATACGCAGTATTTT
. TRBJ2-5 . TRBV6-5 CASSLALGETQYF TGTGCCAGCAGTTTAGCGTTGGGGGAGACCCAGTACTTC
. TRBJ2-5 . TRBV14 CASSQSGGGQETQYF TGTGCCAGCAGCCAATCTGGGGGAGGCCAAGAGACCCAGTACTTC
. TRBJ1-6 TRBD1 TRBV30 CAWSVQGTANSPLHF TGTGCCTGGAGTGTACAGGGGACAGCTAATTCACCCCTCCACTTT
few TRBJ2-7 TRBD1 TRBV7-9 CASSPDRDEQYF TGTGCCAGCAGCCCCGACAGGGACGAGCAGTACTTC
. TRBJ1-4 . TRBV10-3 CAISESPLGVNEKLFF TGTGCCATCAGTGAGTCACCTTTAGGGGTTAATGAAAAACTGTTTTTT
. TRBJ2-2 TRBD1 TRBV5-6 CASSLASTGGHTGELFF TGTGCCAGCAGCTTGGCCTCGACAGGGGGTCACACCGGGGAGCTGTTTTTT
. TRBJ2-5 TRBD2 TRBV5-4 CASSSGGTSGGAWETQYF TGTGCCAGCAGCTCGGGCGGGACTAGCGGGGGGGCATGGGAGACCCAGTACTTC
few TRBJ1-4 . TRBV5-1 CASSPPGGVKLFF TGCGCCAGCAGCCCGCCCGGCGGGGTCAAACTGTTTTTT
. TRBJ2-2 . TRBV15 CATSRDRQRNTGELFF TGTGCCACCAGCAGAGATAGACAGAGGAACACCGGGGAGCTGTTTTTT
. TRBJ2-5 TRBD1 TRBV4-1 CASSQEGQVKETQYF TGCGCCAGCAGCCAAGAGGGACAGGTAAAAGAGACCCAGTACTTC
. TRBJ1-3 TRBD1 TRBV10-3 CAIRLTGGAGNTIYF TGTGCCATCAGGCTCACAGGGGGCGCTGGAAACACCATATATTTT
. TRBJ1-2 TRBD1 TRBV2 CASRAQGAVLGYGYTF TGTGCCAGCAGGGCCCAGGGGGCGGTCTTAGGATATGGCTACACCTTC
. TRBJ2-3 TRBD2 TRBV27 CASSFGSGGADTQYF TGTGCCAGCAGTTTCGGGAGCGGGGGGGCGGATACGCAGTATTTT
. TRBJ2-2 TRBD2 TRBV9 CASGRGLSVGRTGELFF TGTGCCAGCGGGAGGGGTTTGTCGGTGGGGAGGACCGGGGAGCTGTTTTTT
once TRBJ2-2 TRBD2 TRBV4-2 CASTNPGGGSTGELFF TGTGCCAGCACCAATCCTGGGGGGGGTTCCACCGGGGAGCTGTTTTTT
. TRBJ1-1 TRBD1 TRBV7-3 CASSPTGAGEAFF TGTGCCAGCAGCCCGACAGGGGCCGGTGAAGCTTTCTTT
once TRBJ2-3 TRBD2 TRBV29-1 CSVERGGTDTQYF TGCAGCGTTGAACGGGGGGGTACAGATACGCAGTATTTT
. TRBJ1-2 TRBD1 TRBV5-8 CASSYTGGGYGYTF TGTGCCAGCAGCTACACAGGGGGCGGCTATGGCTACACCTTC
. TRBJ2-7 . TRBV7-9 CASSLRPGYEQYF TGTGCCAGCAGCTTACGTCCGGGGTACGAGCAGTACTTC
. TRBJ1-1 . TRBV6-5 CASKRDTEAFF TGTGCCAGCAAGCGAGACACTGAAGCTTTCTTT
. TRBJ2-7 TRBD2 TRBV9 CASSVGAREDEQYF TGTGCCAGCAGCGTAGGGGCCCGGGAGGACGAGCAGTACTTC